This T cell receptor (beta chain) stems from a study of T cells in Graves' hyperthyroidism and ophthalmopathy. Study-wide results and caveats: Most thyroid clonotypes with frequency above 0.001 were detected in blood.

The CDR3 regions of TCR beta were amplified from RNA transcripts. The study used the HTBI primer set for a first-round RT-PCR of the TCR CDR3. TCRdb called the multiplex PCR reads again in MiXCR, with one record for every CDR3 protein. The sample has fewer than 500,000 distinct CDR3 sequences; approximately 15% are singletons. Looked up from germline, CDR1 is SGHVS and CDR2 is FQNEAQ. V dropped 10 bases and J dropped 11 bases, with 23 bases sitting between them. This CDR3 is 14 amino acids long. There are many counts of this clonotype. Its antigen is not known. This sequence joins TRBV7-8 and TRBJ1-4; TRBD1 might be the D (5 bases). This clonotype was sampled from a man aged 30 to 39 with Graves' hyperthyroidism that later progressed to Graves' ophthalmopathy. Source material: blood. The CDR3 DNA follows: TGTGCCACCTCCCCGGGACGGGAAGTGTCCAAACTGTTTTTT. Amino acids: CATSPGREVSKLFF.